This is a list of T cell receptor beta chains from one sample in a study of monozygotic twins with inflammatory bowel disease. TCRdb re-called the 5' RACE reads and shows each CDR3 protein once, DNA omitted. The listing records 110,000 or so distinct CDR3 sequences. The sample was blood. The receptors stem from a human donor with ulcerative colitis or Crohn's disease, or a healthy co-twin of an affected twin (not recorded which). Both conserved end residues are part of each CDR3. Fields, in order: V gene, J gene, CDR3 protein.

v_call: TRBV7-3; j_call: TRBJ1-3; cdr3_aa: CASSLEHNWNTIYF
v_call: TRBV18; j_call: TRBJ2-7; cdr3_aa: CASSALPEGKLVDYEQYF
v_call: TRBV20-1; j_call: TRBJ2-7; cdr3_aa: CSAPTGGFSYEQYF
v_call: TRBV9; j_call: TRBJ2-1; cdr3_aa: CASSISVENEQFF
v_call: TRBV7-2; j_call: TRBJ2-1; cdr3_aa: CASSRYGQGYNEQFF
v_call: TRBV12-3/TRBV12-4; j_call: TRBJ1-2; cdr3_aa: CASSLRTGGEGGYTF
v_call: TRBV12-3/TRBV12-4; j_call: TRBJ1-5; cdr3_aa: CASRGTGGDQPQHF
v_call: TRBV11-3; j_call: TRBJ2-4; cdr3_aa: CASSLAGTKNIQYF
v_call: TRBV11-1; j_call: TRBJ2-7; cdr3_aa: CASSLARKGLAGVNEQYF
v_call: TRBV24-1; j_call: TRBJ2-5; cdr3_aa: CATRREAGETQYF
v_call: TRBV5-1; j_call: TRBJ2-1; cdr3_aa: CASSYDSMNNEQFF
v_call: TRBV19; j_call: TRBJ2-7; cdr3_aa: CASTVTHGDLSSYEQYF
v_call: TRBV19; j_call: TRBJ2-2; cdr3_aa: CASSGGLAGAANTGELFF
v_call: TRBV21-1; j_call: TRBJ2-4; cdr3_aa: CASSGTSIAKNIQYF
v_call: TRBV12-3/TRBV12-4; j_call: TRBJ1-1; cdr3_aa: CASSSNHRRNTEAFF
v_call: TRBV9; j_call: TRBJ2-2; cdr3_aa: CASSVGPVGTGELFF
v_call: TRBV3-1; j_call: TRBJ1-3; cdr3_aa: CASSPWGSGGNTIYF
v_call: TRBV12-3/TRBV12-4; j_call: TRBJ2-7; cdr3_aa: CASSYDPGTIREQYF
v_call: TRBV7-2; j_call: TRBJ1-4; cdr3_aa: CASSPSQGGEKLFF
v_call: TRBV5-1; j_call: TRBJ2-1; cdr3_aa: CASSLFREQFF
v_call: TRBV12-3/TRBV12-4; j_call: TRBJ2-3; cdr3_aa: CASSLLTDTQYF
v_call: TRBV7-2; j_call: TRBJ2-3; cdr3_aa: CASSLDPTDTQYF
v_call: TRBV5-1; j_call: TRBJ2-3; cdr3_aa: CASSQDRGPDTQYF
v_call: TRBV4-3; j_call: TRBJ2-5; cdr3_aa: CASSQEFPDETQYF
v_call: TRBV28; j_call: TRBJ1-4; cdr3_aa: CASSLGPGQGQEKLFF
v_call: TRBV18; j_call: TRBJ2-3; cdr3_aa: CASSPLTEDTQYF
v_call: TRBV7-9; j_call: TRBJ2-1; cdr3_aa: CASSPSSGQGFNEQFF
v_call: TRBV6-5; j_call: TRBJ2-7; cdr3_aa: CASSYSGTGFSEQYF
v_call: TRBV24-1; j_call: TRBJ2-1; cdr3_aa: CATSDSKRGGQNEQFF
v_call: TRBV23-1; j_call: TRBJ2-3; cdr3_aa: CASSQSWLAGVSSTDTQYF
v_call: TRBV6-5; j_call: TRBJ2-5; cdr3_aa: CASSYPTSGEVVETQYF
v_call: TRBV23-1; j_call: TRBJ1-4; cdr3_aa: CASSHQPGSEKLFF
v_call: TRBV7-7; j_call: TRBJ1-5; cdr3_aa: CASSLEATGEFSGNQPQHF
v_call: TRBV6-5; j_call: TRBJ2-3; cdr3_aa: CASSYSPSAGGADTQYF
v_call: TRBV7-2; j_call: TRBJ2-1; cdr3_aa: CASSLGPLGSYNEQFF
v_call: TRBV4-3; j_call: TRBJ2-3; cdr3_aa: CASSQDGILAGVPDTQYF
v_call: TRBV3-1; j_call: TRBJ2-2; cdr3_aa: CASSPTALNTGELFF
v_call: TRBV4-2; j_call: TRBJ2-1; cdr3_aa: CASSRRRTGSSYNEQFF
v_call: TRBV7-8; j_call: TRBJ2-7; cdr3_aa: CASSERDRSDEQYF
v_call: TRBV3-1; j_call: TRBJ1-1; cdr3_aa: CASSQEIGTAWDTEAFF